This T cell receptor (beta chain) was found in a study of blood T cell repertoires in COVID-19. Study overall: The United States, Italy and Spain supplied acute and convalescent COVID-19 samples. In each case, the material was cDNA or gDNA derived from T cells, B-cell-depleted T cells, or PBMCs.

This clone was observed once. This CDR3 contains 12 residues. Trimming took off 6 bases at V and 0 bases at J, with 4 bases between the two ends. Looked up from germline, CDR1 is SEHNR and CDR2 is FQNEAQ (reference sequence). As processed by the authors: Counts of nucleated cells, estimated from reference gene primer amplification, were obtained. Sequenced by immunoSEQ multiplex PCR; TCRdb stores in-frame clones only, minus some. V, J and clone size reflect that table, while D and trimming were determined from the DNA. The table lists about 150,000 clones, 80% to 90% of them singletons. The rearrangement joins TRBV7-9 to TRBJ2-3; no clear D gene. Sequenced: peripheral blood. The receptor comes from a man aged 60 to 69 with active or convalescent COVID-19. The CDR3 reads CASRSSTDTQYF. CDR3 nucleotides: TGTGCCAGCAGGTCTAGCACAGATACGCAGTATTTT.